This entry describes one T cell receptor (beta chain). These data are taken from a study of OX40 agonist ivuxolimab in advanced cancers. Study-level background: The dose-escalation cohort was about 83% male, with a mean age of 60 years, ranging roughly 20 to 90.

The V gene's germline CDR1 is MNHEY and CDR2 SVGAGI. V dropped 6 bases and J dropped 2 bases, with 14 bases sitting between them. CDR3 size: 14 residues. The assay was immunoSEQ multiplex PCR, and TCRdb's table has in-frame clones only and misses some. Among about 46,000 clones listed, around 90% were seen once. The TCR was taken from an adult with an advanced solid tumor such as melanoma, head and neck, liver or kidney cancer. V usage is TRBV6-5 and J usage is TRBJ2-7; D is possibly TRBD1 (6 bases). The sequencing here drew on CD4+ or CD8+ T cells sorted from blood, taken in a trial of the OX40 agonist ivuxolimab. The CDR3 coding sequence is TGTGCCAGCAGAACAACAGGGTCCGCCTACGAGCAGTACTTC. Translation gives CASRTTGSAYEQYF.